By share of the sample, the clone carrying this T cell receptor (beta chain) is medium-sized. Its specificity is unknown. Trimming took 0 bases from V and 2 from J; bases not matched to a gene: 6. The CDR3 contains 16 residues. Germline assignment: CDR1 SGHNT and CDR2 YENEEA. This entry comes from a study of metastatic and nonmetastatic thyroid tumors. TCRdb re-clonotyped the PCR reads via MiXCR. The top ten clones hold nearly 4% of a sample with 13,000 to 15,000 clones, around 29% of them seen once. Patients underwent thyroid surgery, and none had received any treatment before it. Study results and caveats: In both blood and tumor samples, TCR beta diversity was reported significantly higher for malignant than benign nodules.

V usage is TRBV11-3 and J usage is TRBJ1-1; 7 bases are a match to TRBD1. The clonotype was recovered from a female donor with papillary thyroid cancer or a benign thyroid nodule (not recorded which). Some clones in this sample may be carry-over from other donors' samples. The sample consisted of blood. CDR3 residues: CASSLEAGTVNTEAFF. CDR3 sequence (DNA): TGTGCCAGCAGCTTAGAAGCCGGGACAGTCAACACTGAAGCTTTCTTT.